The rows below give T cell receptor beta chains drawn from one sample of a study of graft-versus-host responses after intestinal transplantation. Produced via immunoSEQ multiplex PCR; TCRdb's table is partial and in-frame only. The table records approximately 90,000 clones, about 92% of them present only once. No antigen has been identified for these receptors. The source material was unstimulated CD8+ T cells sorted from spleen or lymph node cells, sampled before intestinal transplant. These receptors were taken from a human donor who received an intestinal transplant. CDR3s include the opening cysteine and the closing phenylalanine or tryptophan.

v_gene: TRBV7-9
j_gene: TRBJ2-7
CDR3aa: CASSLPGTSGTYEQYF

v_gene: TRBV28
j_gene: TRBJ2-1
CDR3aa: CASSLQRTRGYNEQFF

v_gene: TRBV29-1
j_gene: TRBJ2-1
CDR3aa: CSVEATDSPHFNEQFF

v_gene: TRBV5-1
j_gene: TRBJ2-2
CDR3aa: CASSSAGELFF

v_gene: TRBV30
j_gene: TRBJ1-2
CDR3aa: CAWSVWDREGGYTF

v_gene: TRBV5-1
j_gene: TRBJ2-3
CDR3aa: CASSLVGLAARYF

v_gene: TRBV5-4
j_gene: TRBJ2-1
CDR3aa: CASSLGVSSYNEQFF

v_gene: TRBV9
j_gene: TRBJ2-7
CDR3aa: CASSPWTRSSYEQYF

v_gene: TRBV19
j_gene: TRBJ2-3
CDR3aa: CASSISGRTSGDTDTQYF

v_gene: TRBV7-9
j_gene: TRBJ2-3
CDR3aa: CASSFQTLSGGVTDTQYF

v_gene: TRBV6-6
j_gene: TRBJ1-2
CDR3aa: CASSPTGGYGYTF

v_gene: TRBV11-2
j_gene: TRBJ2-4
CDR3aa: CASSRGGEAKNIQYF

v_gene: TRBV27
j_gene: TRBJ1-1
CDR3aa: CASSFGGAAFF

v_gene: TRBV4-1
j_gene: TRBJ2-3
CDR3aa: CASSQLEAFKDTQYF

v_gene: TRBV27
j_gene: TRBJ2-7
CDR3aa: CASSYRGAYEQYF

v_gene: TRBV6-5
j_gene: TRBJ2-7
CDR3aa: CASSFSGQGMDEQYF

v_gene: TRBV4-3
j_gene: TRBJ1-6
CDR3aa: CASSQGTGTSPLHF

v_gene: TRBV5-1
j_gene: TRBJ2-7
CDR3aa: CASSFSPSGEYEQYF

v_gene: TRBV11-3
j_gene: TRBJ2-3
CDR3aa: CASSRPAAGVTDTQYF

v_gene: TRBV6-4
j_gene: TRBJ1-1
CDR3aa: CASSAKRQGSSEAFF

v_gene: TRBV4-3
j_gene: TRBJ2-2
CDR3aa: CASSQGGLNTGELFF

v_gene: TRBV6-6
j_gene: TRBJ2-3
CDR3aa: CASIAGDTQYF

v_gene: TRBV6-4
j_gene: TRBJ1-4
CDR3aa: CASSEFRRVFNEKLFF

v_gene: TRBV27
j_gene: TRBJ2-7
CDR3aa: CASRGGQGFIHEQYF

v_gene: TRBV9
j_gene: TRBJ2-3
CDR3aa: CASSVDGTRTDTQYF

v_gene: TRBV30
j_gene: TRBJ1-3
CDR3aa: CAWTLRSGSGNTIYF

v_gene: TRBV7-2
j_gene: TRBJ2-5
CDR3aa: CASSLGARGRPGEAQYF

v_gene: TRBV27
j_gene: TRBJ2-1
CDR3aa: CASSLSSYNEQFF

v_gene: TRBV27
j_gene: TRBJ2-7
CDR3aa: CASSLGNGGSYEQYF

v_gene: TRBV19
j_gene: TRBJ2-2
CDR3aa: CASSRGQGAGELFF

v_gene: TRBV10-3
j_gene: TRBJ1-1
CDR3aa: CAISESEGALTEAFF

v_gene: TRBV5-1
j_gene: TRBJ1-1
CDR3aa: CASSSGWGQGMEAFF

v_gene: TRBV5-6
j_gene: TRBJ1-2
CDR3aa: CASSLSTGGVYYGYTF

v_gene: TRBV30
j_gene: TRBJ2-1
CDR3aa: CAHGEGASIEQFF

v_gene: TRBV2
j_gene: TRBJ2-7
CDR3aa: CASSEAGLGGYEQYF

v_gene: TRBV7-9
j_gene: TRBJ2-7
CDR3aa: CASSKDRLKPYEQYF

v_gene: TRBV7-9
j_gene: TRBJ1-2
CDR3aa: CASSLGPGTGDSYTF